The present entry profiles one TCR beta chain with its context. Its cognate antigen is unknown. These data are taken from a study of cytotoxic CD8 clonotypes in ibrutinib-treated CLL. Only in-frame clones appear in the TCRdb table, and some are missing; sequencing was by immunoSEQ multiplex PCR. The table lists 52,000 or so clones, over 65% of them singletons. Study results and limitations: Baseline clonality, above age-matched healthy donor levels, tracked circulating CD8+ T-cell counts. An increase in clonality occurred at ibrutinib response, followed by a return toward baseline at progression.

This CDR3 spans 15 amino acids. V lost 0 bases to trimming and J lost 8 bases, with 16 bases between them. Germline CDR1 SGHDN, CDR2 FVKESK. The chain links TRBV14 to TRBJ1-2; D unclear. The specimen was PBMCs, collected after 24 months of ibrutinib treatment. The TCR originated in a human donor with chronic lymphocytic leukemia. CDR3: CASSQDSGIYGGYTF. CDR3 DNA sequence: TGTGCCAGCAGCCAAGATAGTGGGATCTATGGCGGCTACACCTTC.